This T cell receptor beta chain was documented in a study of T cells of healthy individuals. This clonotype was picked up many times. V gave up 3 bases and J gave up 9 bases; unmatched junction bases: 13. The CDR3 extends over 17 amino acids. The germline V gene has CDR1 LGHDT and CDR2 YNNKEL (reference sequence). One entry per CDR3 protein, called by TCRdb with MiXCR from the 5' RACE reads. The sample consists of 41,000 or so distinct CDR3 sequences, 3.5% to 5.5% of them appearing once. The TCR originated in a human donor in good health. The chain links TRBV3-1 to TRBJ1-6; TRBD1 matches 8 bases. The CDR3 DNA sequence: TGTGCCAGCAGCCACGGGGCAGGACAGGGCAGGCGTTCACCCCTCCACTTT. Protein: CASSHGAGQGRRSPLHF.